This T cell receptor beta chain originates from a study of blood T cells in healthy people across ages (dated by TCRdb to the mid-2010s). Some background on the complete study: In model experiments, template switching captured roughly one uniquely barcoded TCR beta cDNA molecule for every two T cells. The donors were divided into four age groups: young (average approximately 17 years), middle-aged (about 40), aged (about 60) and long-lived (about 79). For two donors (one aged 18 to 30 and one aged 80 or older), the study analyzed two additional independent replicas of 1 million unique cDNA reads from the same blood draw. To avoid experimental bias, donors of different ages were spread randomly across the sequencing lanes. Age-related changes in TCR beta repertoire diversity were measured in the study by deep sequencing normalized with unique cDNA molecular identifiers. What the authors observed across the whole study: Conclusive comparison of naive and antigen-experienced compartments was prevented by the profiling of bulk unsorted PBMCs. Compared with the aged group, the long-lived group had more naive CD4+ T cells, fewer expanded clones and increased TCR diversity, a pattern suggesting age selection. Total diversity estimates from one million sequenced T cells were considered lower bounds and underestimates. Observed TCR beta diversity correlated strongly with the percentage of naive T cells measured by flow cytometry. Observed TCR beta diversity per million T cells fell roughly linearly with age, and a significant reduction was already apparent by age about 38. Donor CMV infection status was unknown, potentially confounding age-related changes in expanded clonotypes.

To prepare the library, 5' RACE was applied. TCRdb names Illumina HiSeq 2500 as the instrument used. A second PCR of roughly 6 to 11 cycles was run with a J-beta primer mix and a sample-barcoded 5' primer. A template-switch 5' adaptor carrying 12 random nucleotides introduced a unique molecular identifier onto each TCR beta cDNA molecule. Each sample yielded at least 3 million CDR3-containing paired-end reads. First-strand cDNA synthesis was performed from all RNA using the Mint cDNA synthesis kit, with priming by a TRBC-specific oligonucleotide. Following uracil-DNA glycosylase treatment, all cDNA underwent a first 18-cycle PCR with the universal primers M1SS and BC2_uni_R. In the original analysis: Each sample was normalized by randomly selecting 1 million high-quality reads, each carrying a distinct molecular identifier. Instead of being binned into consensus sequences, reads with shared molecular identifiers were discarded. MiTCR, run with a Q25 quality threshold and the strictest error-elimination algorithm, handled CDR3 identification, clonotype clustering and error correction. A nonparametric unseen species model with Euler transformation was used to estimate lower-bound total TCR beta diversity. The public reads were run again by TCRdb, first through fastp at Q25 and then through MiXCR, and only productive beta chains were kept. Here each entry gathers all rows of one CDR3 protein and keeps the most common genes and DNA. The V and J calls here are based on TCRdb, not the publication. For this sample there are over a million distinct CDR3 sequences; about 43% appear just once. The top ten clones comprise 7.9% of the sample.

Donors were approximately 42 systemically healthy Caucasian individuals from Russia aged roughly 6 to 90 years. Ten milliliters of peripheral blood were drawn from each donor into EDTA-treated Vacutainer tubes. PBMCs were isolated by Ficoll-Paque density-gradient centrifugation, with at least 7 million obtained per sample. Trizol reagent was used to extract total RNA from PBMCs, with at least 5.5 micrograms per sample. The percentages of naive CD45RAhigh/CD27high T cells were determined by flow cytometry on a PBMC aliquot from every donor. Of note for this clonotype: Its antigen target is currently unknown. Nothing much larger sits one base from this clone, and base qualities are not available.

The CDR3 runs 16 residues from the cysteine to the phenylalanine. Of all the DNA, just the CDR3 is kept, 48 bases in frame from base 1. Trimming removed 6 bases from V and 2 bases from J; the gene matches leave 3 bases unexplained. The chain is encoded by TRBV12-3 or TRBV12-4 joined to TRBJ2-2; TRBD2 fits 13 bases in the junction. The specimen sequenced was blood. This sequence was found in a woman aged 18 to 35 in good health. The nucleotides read TGTGCCAGCAGCGGGACTAGCGGGACCAACACCGGGGAGCTGTTTTTT. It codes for CASSGTSGTNTGELFF.